Included here is one T cell receptor beta chain sequence, with context. The data are from a study of technical replicates of blood from a few donors. Sequencing used immunoSEQ multiplex PCR; TCRdb keeps in-frame clones, though not all of them. This sample yields 9,500 to 15,000 clones, of which roughly 93% are seen a single time; around 9.1% belongs to the top ten. J lost 4 bases, V lost 2 bases, and 7 bases had no gene match. CDR1 is SGHAT, CDR2 FQNNGV, per germline. CDR3 length: 16 residues. The rearrangement uses TRBV11-2 and TRBJ1-1; TRBD1 matches 10 bases. The sequenced sample was PBMCs. The clonotype was recovered from a human donor in good health. This CDR3 reads CASSLFARTGGTEAFF. The CDR3 DNA reads TGTGCCAGCAGCTTATTCGCCCGGACAGGGGGCACTGAAGCTTTCTTT.